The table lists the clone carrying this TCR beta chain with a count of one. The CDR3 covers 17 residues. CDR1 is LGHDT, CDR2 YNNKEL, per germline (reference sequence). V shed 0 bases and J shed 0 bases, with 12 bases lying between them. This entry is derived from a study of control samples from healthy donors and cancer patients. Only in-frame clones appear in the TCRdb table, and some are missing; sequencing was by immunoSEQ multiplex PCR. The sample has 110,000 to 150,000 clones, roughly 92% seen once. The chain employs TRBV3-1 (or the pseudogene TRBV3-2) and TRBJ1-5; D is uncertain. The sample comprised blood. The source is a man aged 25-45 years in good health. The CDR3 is CASSQDYPAGSNQPQHF. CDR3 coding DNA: TGTGCCAGCAGCCAAGATTATCCCGCAGGTAGCAATCAGCCCCAGCATTTT.